This is a list of T cell receptor beta chains from one sample in a study of T cell changes during pregnancy in multiple sclerosis. Here immunoSEQ multiplex PCR was the method, and the copy in TCRdb shows in-frame clones only, minus some. The sample lists 25,000 or so clones, around 90% occurring once. The sample here was CD8+ T cells from peripheral blood mononuclear cells, taken before pregnancy. These TCRs come from a female donor with multiple sclerosis, enrolled in a pregnancy study. Each CDR3 is given with its conserved first and last residue. The order of the fields is D gene, V gene, clone size, CDR3 length, J gene, CDR3 DNA, CDR3 protein. The D gene is left open where the match is weak. A clone size is listed for some rows: how often the clone was seen (once, few, many), or a class if it is expanded.

D gene: TRBD2
V gene: TRBV12-5
clone size: .
CDR3 length: 18
J gene: TRBJ2-2
CDR3 DNA: TGTGCTAGTGGTTTAGTTCGAGCGGGAGAACCGAACACCGGGGAGCTGTTTTTT
CDR3 protein: CASGLVRAGEPNTGELFF

D gene: TRBD2
V gene: TRBV2
clone size: .
CDR3 length: 16
J gene: TRBJ2-7
CDR3 DNA: TGTGCCAGCAGGACGACTAGCGGGAGGTCGTCCTACGAGCAGTACTTC
CDR3 protein: CASRTTSGRSSYEQYF

D gene: TRBD1
V gene: TRBV7-9
clone size: .
CDR3 length: 16
J gene: TRBJ1-5
CDR3 DNA: TGTGCCAGCAGCTTAGCGGGAACAGGGGCCAGTCAGCCCCAGCATTTT
CDR3 protein: CASSLAGTGASQPQHF

D gene: TRBD2
V gene: TRBV6-5
clone size: .
CDR3 length: 15
J gene: TRBJ2-1
CDR3 DNA: TGTGCCAGCAGTTTTAGCGGGAGCTCCTACAATGAGCAGTTCTTC
CDR3 protein: CASSFSGSSYNEQFF

D gene: .
V gene: TRBV5-6
clone size: .
CDR3 length: 14
J gene: TRBJ2-7
CDR3 DNA: TGTGCCAGCAGCTACCGGAACAGGGTAGACGAGCAGTACTTC
CDR3 protein: CASSYRNRVDEQYF

D gene: .
V gene: TRBV27
clone size: .
CDR3 length: 14
J gene: TRBJ2-5
CDR3 DNA: TGTGCCAGCAGTTTTGCGCGGTACCAAGAGACCCAGTACTTC
CDR3 protein: CASSFARYQETQYF

D gene: .
V gene: TRBV19
clone size: .
CDR3 length: 15
J gene: TRBJ2-5
CDR3 DNA: TGTGCCAGTAGTATAGTAAGCAGGGTTGGGGAGACCCAGTACTTC
CDR3 protein: CASSIVSRVGETQYF

D gene: TRBD2
V gene: TRBV5-8
clone size: once
CDR3 length: 15
J gene: TRBJ2-1
CDR3 DNA: TGTGCCAGCAGCTTGGGGACTAGCGCGAATAATGAGCAGTTCTTC
CDR3 protein: CASSLGTSANNEQFF

D gene: .
V gene: TRBV19
clone size: .
CDR3 length: 14
J gene: TRBJ2-1
CDR3 DNA: TGTGCCAGTAGTATGGAGGGGGGGTACAATGAGCAGTTCTTC
CDR3 protein: CASSMEGGYNEQFF

D gene: .
V gene: TRBV5-4
clone size: .
CDR3 length: 15
J gene: TRBJ2-6
CDR3 DNA: TGTGCCAGCAGCCAGGACAACTCTGGGGCCAACGTCCTGACTTTC
CDR3 protein: CASSQDNSGANVLTF

D gene: TRBD2
V gene: TRBV7-9
clone size: .
CDR3 length: 12
J gene: TRBJ2-3
CDR3 DNA: TGTGCCAGCAGCCCGGGAGGCCCGGGGCAGTATTTT
CDR3 protein: CASSPGGPGQYF

D gene: TRBD1
V gene: TRBV6-5
clone size: .
CDR3 length: 14
J gene: TRBJ1-1
CDR3 DNA: TGTGCCAGCAGTGAACAGGGGGGGGACACTGAAGCTTTCTTT
CDR3 protein: CASSEQGGDTEAFF

D gene: TRBD1
V gene: TRBV5-8
clone size: .
CDR3 length: 15
J gene: TRBJ1-1
CDR3 DNA: TGTGCCAGCAGCTCAAACCCTAGACAGGGTTGGGAAGCTTTCTTT
CDR3 protein: CASSSNPRQGWEAFF

D gene: TRBD2
V gene: TRBV9
clone size: .
CDR3 length: 16
J gene: TRBJ2-2
CDR3 DNA: TGTGCCAGCAGCGTAGCCAGCGGGAGGGCCGCCGGGGAGCTGTTTTTT
CDR3 protein: CASSVASGRAAGELFF

D gene: TRBD2
V gene: TRBV4-2
clone size: .
CDR3 length: 19
J gene: TRBJ2-7
CDR3 DNA: TGTGCCAGCAGCCAAGAATGGAGCGGTGAGACTAGCGGGGTTTACGAGCAGTACTTC
CDR3 protein: CASSQEWSGETSGVYEQYF

D gene: TRBD1
V gene: TRBV7-7
clone size: .
CDR3 length: 14
J gene: TRBJ2-5
CDR3 DNA: TGTGCTAGCAGCCAGGGACAGGGGGGGGAGACCCAGTACTTC
CDR3 protein: CASSQGQGGETQYF

D gene: TRBD2
V gene: TRBV4-1
clone size: .
CDR3 length: 17
J gene: TRBJ2-2
CDR3 DNA: TGCGCCAGCAGCCAAGGAGGGCTAGCGGGAGAATCCGGGGAGCTGTTTTTT
CDR3 protein: CASSQGGLAGESGELFF

D gene: .
V gene: TRBV27
clone size: .
CDR3 length: 13
J gene: TRBJ2-5
CDR3 DNA: TGTGCCAGCAGTTTATTAGGGGTAGAGACCCAGTACTTC
CDR3 protein: CASSLLGVETQYF

D gene: .
V gene: TRBV5-5
clone size: once
CDR3 length: 12
J gene: TRBJ1-2
CDR3 DNA: TGTGCCAGCAGCCTAGAGGCATGGGGCTACACCTTC
CDR3 protein: CASSLEAWGYTF

D gene: .
V gene: TRBV4-1
clone size: .
CDR3 length: 15
J gene: TRBJ1-5
CDR3 DNA: TGCGCCAGCAGCCAAGATTCGCAGGGAATTCGGCCCCAGCATTTT
CDR3 protein: CASSQDSQGIRPQHF

D gene: TRBD2
V gene: TRBV27
clone size: .
CDR3 length: 14
J gene: TRBJ2-7
CDR3 DNA: TGTGCCAGCAGTATACTTAGCGGGAGCTACGAGCAGTACTTC
CDR3 protein: CASSILSGSYEQYF

D gene: TRBD2
V gene: TRBV29-1
clone size: .
CDR3 length: 14
J gene: TRBJ2-5
CDR3 DNA: TGCAGCGTGAATGGACTAGCGGGAGTGGAGACCCAGTACTTC
CDR3 protein: CSVNGLAGVETQYF

D gene: TRBD1
V gene: TRBV5-1
clone size: .
CDR3 length: 14
J gene: TRBJ2-7
CDR3 DNA: TGCGCCAGCAGCTTGGCTGGACAGGGCTACGAGCAGTACTTC
CDR3 protein: CASSLAGQGYEQYF

D gene: TRBD2
V gene: TRBV2
clone size: .
CDR3 length: 15
J gene: TRBJ2-7
CDR3 DNA: TGTGCCAGCAGTGAAGGGCTAGCGGGAGACTACGAGCAGTACTTC
CDR3 protein: CASSEGLAGDYEQYF

D gene: .
V gene: TRBV5-6
clone size: .
CDR3 length: 11
J gene: TRBJ2-1
CDR3 DNA: TGTGCCAGCAGCGCAAGCGTTGAGCAGTTCTTC
CDR3 protein: CASSASVEQFF

D gene: .
V gene: TRBV27
clone size: .
CDR3 length: 13
J gene: TRBJ2-1
CDR3 DNA: TGTGCCAGCAGTTTTCCCTCCGGTAATGAGCAGTTCTTC
CDR3 protein: CASSFPSGNEQFF

D gene: TRBD2
V gene: TRBV27
clone size: .
CDR3 length: 16
J gene: TRBJ2-1
CDR3 DNA: TGTGCCAGCAGTTTACGTAGCGGGGACCATTACAATGAGCAGTTCTTC
CDR3 protein: CASSLRSGDHYNEQFF

D gene: .
V gene: TRBV15
clone size: .
CDR3 length: 13
J gene: TRBJ1-1
CDR3 DNA: TGTGCCACCAGCAGAGCGGTGAACACTGAAGCTTTCTTT
CDR3 protein: CATSRAVNTEAFF

D gene: TRBD1
V gene: TRBV7-8
clone size: .
CDR3 length: 15
J gene: TRBJ2-2
CDR3 DNA: TGTGCCAGCAGCCGGGGACAGGGTTACACCGGGGAGCTGTTTTTT
CDR3 protein: CASSRGQGYTGELFF

D gene: .
V gene: TRBV27
clone size: .
CDR3 length: 15
J gene: TRBJ2-5
CDR3 DNA: TGTGCCAGCAGTAGGTCGAGGGAGGCCCAAGAGACCCAGTACTTC
CDR3 protein: CASSRSREAQETQYF

D gene: .
V gene: TRBV11-3
clone size: .
CDR3 length: 16
J gene: TRBJ2-3
CDR3 DNA: TGTGCCAGCAGCTTATCTGGACGGGAGCCCACAGATACGCAGTATTTT
CDR3 protein: CASSLSGREPTDTQYF

D gene: .
V gene: TRBV28
clone size: once
CDR3 length: 14
J gene: TRBJ1-1
CDR3 DNA: TGTGCCAGCAGTTTGGGAAGGGGGAACACTGAAGCTTTCTTT
CDR3 protein: CASSLGRGNTEAFF

D gene: TRBD1
V gene: TRBV5-4
clone size: .
CDR3 length: 14
J gene: TRBJ2-7
CDR3 DNA: TGTGCCAGCAGCTTGGGGGACAGCTCCTACGAGCAGTACTTC
CDR3 protein: CASSLGDSSYEQYF

D gene: .
V gene: TRBV7-9
clone size: .
CDR3 length: 14
J gene: TRBJ2-1
CDR3 DNA: TGTGCCAGCAGCGGGGGGGGCTCATACAATGAGCAGTTCTTC
CDR3 protein: CASSGGGSYNEQFF

D gene: .
V gene: TRBV29-1
clone size: .
CDR3 length: 13
J gene: TRBJ2-7
CDR3 DNA: TGCAGCGTTCGTGCCGGGGAGTCCTACGAGCAGTACTTC
CDR3 protein: CSVRAGESYEQYF

D gene: .
V gene: TRBV7-9
clone size: .
CDR3 length: 11
J gene: TRBJ2-1
CDR3 DNA: TGTGCCAGCCCGACCGGGCTAGCGCAGTTCTTC
CDR3 protein: CASPTGLAQFF

D gene: .
V gene: TRBV19
clone size: .
CDR3 length: 13
J gene: TRBJ2-2
CDR3 DNA: TGTGCCAGTAGTGGCACAGAAACCGGGGAGCTGTTTTTT
CDR3 protein: CASSGTETGELFF

D gene: TRBD2
V gene: TRBV7-2
clone size: .
CDR3 length: 19
J gene: TRBJ2-1
CDR3 DNA: TGTGCCAGCAGCTTAATCATAAAATTAGGGCTAGCGGCCGACAATGAGCAGTTCTTC
CDR3 protein: CASSLIIKLGLAADNEQFF

D gene: .
V gene: TRBV19
clone size: .
CDR3 length: 16
J gene: TRBJ1-5
CDR3 DNA: TGTGCCAGTAGCACGATACATTCAGATGGGAGTCAGCCCCAGCATTTT
CDR3 protein: CASSTIHSDGSQPQHF

D gene: TRBD1
V gene: TRBV27
clone size: .
CDR3 length: 13
J gene: TRBJ1-2
CDR3 DNA: TGTGCCAGCAGTTGGACAGGGGCCTTTGGCTACACCTTC
CDR3 protein: CASSWTGAFGYTF

D gene: TRBD2
V gene: TRBV19
clone size: .
CDR3 length: 15
J gene: TRBJ2-7
CDR3 DNA: TGTGCCAGTAGTATAGATCAGGGAGGGGTTGACGAGCAGTACTTC
CDR3 protein: CASSIDQGGVDEQYF

D gene: .
V gene: TRBV4-1
clone size: .
CDR3 length: 17
J gene: TRBJ1-3
CDR3 DNA: TGCGCCAGCAGCCAAGATACCGGGATTATGGGTAGGAACACCATATATTTT
CDR3 protein: CASSQDTGIMGRNTIYF

D gene: TRBD1
V gene: TRBV4-1
clone size: once
CDR3 length: 17
J gene: TRBJ1-2
CDR3 DNA: TGCGCCAGCAGCCAAGATAGGGGGACAGGGGGTGACTATGGCTACACCTTC
CDR3 protein: CASSQDRGTGGDYGYTF

D gene: TRBD2
V gene: TRBV7-2
clone size: once
CDR3 length: 14
J gene: TRBJ2-7
CDR3 DNA: TGTGCCAGCAGCCCCGGGACTAGCGGGTACGAGCAGTACTTC
CDR3 protein: CASSPGTSGYEQYF

D gene: TRBD1
V gene: TRBV11-3
clone size: .
CDR3 length: 17
J gene: TRBJ1-5
CDR3 DNA: TGTGCCAGCAGCTTAGCGCCCAACAGGGGGGCTGGTCAGCCCCAGCATTTT
CDR3 protein: CASSLAPNRGAGQPQHF

D gene: TRBD1
V gene: TRBV7-3
clone size: .
CDR3 length: 15
J gene: TRBJ1-5
CDR3 DNA: TGTGCCAGCAGCTTAAGTCAGGGGGTCTATCAGCCCCAGCATTTT
CDR3 protein: CASSLSQGVYQPQHF

D gene: TRBD1
V gene: TRBV25-1
clone size: .
CDR3 length: 15
J gene: TRBJ1-2
CDR3 DNA: TGTGCCAGCAGTATCGGGACAGGGGGTAACTATGGCTACACCTTC
CDR3 protein: CASSIGTGGNYGYTF

D gene: .
V gene: TRBV2
clone size: .
CDR3 length: 16
J gene: TRBJ2-7
CDR3 DNA: TGTGCCAGCAGTCTAATTGACCCGGAGCATTCCTACGAGCAGTACTTC
CDR3 protein: CASSLIDPEHSYEQYF

D gene: TRBD2
V gene: TRBV5-4
clone size: medium-sized
CDR3 length: 11
J gene: TRBJ2-1
CDR3 DNA: TGTGCCAGCAGCCCCGGGACTATTCAGTTCTTC
CDR3 protein: CASSPGTIQFF

D gene: .
V gene: TRBV2
clone size: .
CDR3 length: 14
J gene: TRBJ2-5
CDR3 DNA: TGTGCCAGCAGTGAAGATCCCAGGCAAGAGACCCAGTACTTC
CDR3 protein: CASSEDPRQETQYF

D gene: .
V gene: TRBV19
clone size: .
CDR3 length: 13
J gene: TRBJ1-2
CDR3 DNA: TGTGCCAGTAGTATTGGTTCAGACTATGGCTACACCTTC
CDR3 protein: CASSIGSDYGYTF

D gene: TRBD2
V gene: TRBV5-6
clone size: once
CDR3 length: 15
J gene: TRBJ2-1
CDR3 DNA: TGTGCCAGCAGCTTGGGTAGCGGGAGAGTCGGTGAGCAGTTCTTC
CDR3 protein: CASSLGSGRVGEQFF

D gene: TRBD2
V gene: TRBV7-9
clone size: once
CDR3 length: 18
J gene: TRBJ2-3
CDR3 DNA: TGTGCCAGCAGCTCACAGGCCTCTAGCGGGGGGATGGGAGATACGCAGTATTTT
CDR3 protein: CASSSQASSGGMGDTQYF